This T cell receptor (beta chain) was recorded in a study of T-cell memory formation after mild COVID-19. General study points: Specificity for SARS-CoV-2 was not confirmed among the second-wave clones peaking on day 37. CD4+ contracting clones were found mainly in CM and EM, and CD8+ ones in EMRA.

Deletions cut 7 bases from V and 4 bases from J, with 14 bases between. The CDR3 extends over 13 amino acids. Germline CDR1 SQVTM, CDR2 ANQGSEA. For this clonotype: Its antigen is still unknown.

TCR alpha and TCR beta cDNA libraries carrying sample barcodes and UMIs were produced by 5'RACE using constant-segment primers. TCRdb ran MiXCR on the 5' RACE reads and lists one entry per CDR3 protein. Of around 530,000 distinct CDR3 sequences in the sample, roughly a fifth were seen once. The V and J genes are TRBV29-1 and TRBJ1-5; D gene unclear. This TCR came from an adult woman who had mild COVID-19 (a few samples of this study predate the infection). Cell type and time point are not known. Sample: PBMCs or a T cell subset sorted from them (not recorded which). The CDR3 DNA reads as TGCAGCGCTAGCGCAGGAACAAATCAGCCCCAGCATTTT. This sequence encodes CSASAGTNQPQHF.